This T cell receptor (beta chain) was sequenced for a study of graft-versus-host responses after intestinal transplantation. Looking at the study overall: Recipients were all induced with anti-thymocyte globulin, then given tacrolimus and steroids for roughly 3 years.

Germline values: CDR1 SGHRS, CDR2 YFSETQ. The CDR3 extends over 14 amino acids. The V end was cut by 4 bases, the J end by 0 bases, with 10 bases between. On this clone itself: Its antigen is not identified.

Using immunoSEQ multiplex PCR, the repertoire was profiled, and TCRdb retains in-frame clones only, with some absent. The sample records fewer than 75,000 clones, over 85% being singletons. Points from the study as a whole: GvH clonotypes were identified within recipient marrow, with a subset emerging first in ileum or blood. An association linked early post-transplant HvG declines with peak circulating GvH clone levels.

This TCR came from a human patient who received an intestinal transplant, so some T cells may come from the graft donor. This sample comprised PBMCs, obtained 26 days after transplant. The chain is built from TRBV5-1 and TRBJ1-1; no definite D call. CDR3 DNA: TGCGCCAGCAGCCCGGAGGACCTGAACACTGAAGCTTTCTTT. This translates into CASSPEDLNTEAFF.